Included here is one TCR beta chain sequence, with context. Its antigen is still unknown. This specimen belongs to a study of CD8 T cells in ankylosing spondylitis. Whole-study findings and limits: Reported data indicate significant enrichment of disease-linked clones within matched ankylosing spondylitis synovial fluid. Seemingly distinctive of ankylosing spondylitis blood was a TCR beta motif formed by eight highly homologous variants.

MiXCR, run by TCRdb on the 5' RACE reads, gives a single entry per CDR3 protein. The table shows approximately 540,000 distinct CDR3 sequences, with about 13% occurring only once. Germline values: CDR1 LGHDT, CDR2 YNNKEL (reference sequence). V shed 3 bases and J 7 bases; nucleotides not matched to a gene: 9. This CDR3 is built from 15 residues. The J gene is TRBJ2-3, the V gene TRBV3-1; 8 bases agree with TRBD2. The TCR was taken from a male donor with ankylosing spondylitis. Specimen: blood, either unsorted or a sorted T cell fraction (not recorded which). CDR3 loop: CASSQGERGRNTQYF. CDR3 nucleotides: TGTGCCAGCAGCCAGGGCGAGCGCGGGAGGAATACGCAGTATTTT.